Listed below are T cell receptor beta chains from one sample, sequenced in a study of cytomegalovirus exposure and HLA in healthy donors. Clones were read by immunoSEQ multiplex PCR, and TCRdb kept only the in-frame ones, dropping some. The table has 160,000 or so clones, 85% to 90% seen once; the top ten hold 2.5% to 3.5%. Sequenced: PBMCs. All receptors come from a man aged 18 to 29 in good health and CMV-seronegative. CDR3s leave out the opening cysteine and the closing phenylalanine or tryptophan. Part of the rows lack a size; the others show once, few, many or a class for expanded clones.

NA,TRBV5-5,TRBJ1-1,ASSLPGNTEAF
few,TRBV18,TRBJ2-7,ASSPGLAGVEQY
NA,TRBV7-2,TRBJ2-5,ASSSGLAGVGETQY
NA,TRBV4-3,TRBJ2-1,ASSRSDRESYNEQF
NA,TRBV5-6,TRBJ2-1,ASSLEPTWEQF
NA,TRBV29-1,TRBJ1-2,SVEAGGAYGYT
once,TRBV27,TRBJ2-3,ASTVWTGADTQY
NA,TRBV5-1,TRBJ2-1,ASGEETGTYNEQF
NA,TRBV19,TRBJ2-2,ASSIRVYGGELF
NA,TRBV29-1,TRBJ2-2,SVDRAGATGELF
NA,TRBV11-3,TRBJ2-5,ASSLIAEETQY
NA,TRBV27,TRBJ1-1,ASRTGYNEAF
NA,TRBV15,TRBJ1-5,ATSFRGIGQPQH
NA,TRBV27,TRBJ2-3,ASSLQGVEDTQY
NA,TRBV2,TRBJ1-1,ASSGQPNTEAF